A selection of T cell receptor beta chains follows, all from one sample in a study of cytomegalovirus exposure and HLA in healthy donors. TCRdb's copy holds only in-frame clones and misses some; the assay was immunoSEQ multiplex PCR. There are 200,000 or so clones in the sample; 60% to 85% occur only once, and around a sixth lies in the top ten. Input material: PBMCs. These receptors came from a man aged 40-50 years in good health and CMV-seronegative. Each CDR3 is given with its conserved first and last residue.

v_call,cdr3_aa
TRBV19,CASSTGTSGRWSYEQYF
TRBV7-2,CASSLMETGKPQHF
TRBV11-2,CASRESASGGYTF
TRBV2,CATGTSGSRETQYF
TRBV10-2,CASSDSVYNQPQHF
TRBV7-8,CASSHSSGTGELFF
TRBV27,CASGRRTNEKLFF
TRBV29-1,CSVADWVIGTIYF
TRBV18,CASSPNRERAFF
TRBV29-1,CSVEDQTGGYEQYF
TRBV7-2,CASSLASGDEQFF